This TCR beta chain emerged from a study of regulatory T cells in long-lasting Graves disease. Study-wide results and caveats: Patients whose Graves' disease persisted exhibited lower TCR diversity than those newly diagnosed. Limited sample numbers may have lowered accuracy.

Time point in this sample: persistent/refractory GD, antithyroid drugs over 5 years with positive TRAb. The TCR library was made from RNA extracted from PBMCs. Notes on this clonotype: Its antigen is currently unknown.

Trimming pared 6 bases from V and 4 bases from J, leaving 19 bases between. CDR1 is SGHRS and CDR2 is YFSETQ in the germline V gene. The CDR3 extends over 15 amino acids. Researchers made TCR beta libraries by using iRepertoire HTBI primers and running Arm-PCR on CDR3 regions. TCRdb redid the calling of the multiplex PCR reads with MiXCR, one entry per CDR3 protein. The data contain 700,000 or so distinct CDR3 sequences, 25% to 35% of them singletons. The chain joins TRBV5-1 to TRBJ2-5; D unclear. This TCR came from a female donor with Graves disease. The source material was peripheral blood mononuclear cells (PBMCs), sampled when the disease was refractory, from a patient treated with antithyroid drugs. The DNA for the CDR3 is TGCGCCAGCACCCCCCTCCGGACGGAACGAGAGACCCAGTACTTC. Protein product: CASTPLRTERETQYF.